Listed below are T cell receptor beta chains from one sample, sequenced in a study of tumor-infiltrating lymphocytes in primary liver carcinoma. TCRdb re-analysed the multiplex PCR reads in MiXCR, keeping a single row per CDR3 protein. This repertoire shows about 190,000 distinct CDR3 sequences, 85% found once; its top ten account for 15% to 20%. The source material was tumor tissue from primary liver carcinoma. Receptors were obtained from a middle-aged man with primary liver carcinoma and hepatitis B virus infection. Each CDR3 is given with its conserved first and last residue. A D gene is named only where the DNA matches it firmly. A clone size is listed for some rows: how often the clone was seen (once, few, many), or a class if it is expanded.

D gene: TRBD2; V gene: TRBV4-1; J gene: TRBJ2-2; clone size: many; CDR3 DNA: TGCGCCAGCAGCCCTTATACTAGCGAAAGAGGGACCGGGGAGCTGTTTTTT; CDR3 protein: CASSPYTSERGTGELFF
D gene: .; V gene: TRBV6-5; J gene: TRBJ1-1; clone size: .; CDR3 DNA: TGTGCCAGAAGTTACTCGGCAGTCTGGAACACTGAAGCTTTCTTT; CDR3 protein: CARSYSAVWNTEAFF
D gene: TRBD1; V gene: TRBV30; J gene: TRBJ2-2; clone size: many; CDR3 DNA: TGTGCCTGGAGTCCGGGACAGATGAACACCGGGGAGCTGTTTTTT; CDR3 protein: CAWSPGQMNTGELFF
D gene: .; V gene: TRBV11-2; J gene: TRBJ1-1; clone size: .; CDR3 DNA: TGTGCCAGCAATTTAGCTACCTGGACAGAAGCTTTCTTT; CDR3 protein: CASNLATWTEAFF
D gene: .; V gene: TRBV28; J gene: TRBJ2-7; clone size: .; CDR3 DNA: TGTGCCAGCAACATTAGGTCTCTCGAGCAGTACTTC; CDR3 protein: CASNIRSLEQYF
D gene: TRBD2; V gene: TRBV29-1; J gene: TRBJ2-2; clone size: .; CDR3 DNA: TGCAGCGTTGGGACTAGCGCGTCGAACACCTTGGAGCTGTTTTTT; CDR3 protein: CSVGTSASNTLELFF
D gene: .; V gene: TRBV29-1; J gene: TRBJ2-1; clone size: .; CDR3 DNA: TGCTGCGTTGAGTGGACCATGATCTCGGAGACCCAGTTCTTC; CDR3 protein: CCVEWTMISETQFF
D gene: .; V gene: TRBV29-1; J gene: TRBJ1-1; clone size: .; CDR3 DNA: TGCAGCGGGTCAGGAGACTGGGGAATGAACACTGAAGCTCTCTTT; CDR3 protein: CSGSGDWGMNTEALF
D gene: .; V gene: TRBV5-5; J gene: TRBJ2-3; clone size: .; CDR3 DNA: TGTGTCAGCAGCTTCCACGAACTCAGGGAAGATACGCAGTATTTT; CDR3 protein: CVSSFHELREDTQYF
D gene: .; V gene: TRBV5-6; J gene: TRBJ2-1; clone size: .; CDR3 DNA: TGTCCCAGCAGCTTGGGGGGTATAAGCTGGGGCATTGAGCAGATCTTC; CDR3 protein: CPSSLGGISWGIEQIF
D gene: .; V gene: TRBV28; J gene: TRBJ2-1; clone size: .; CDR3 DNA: TGTGCCAGCAGAAATAGTGGGATCTCCTACAATGAGCAGTTCTTC; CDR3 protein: CASRNSGISYNEQFF
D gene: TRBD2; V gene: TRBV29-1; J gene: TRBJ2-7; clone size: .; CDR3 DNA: TGCAGCGCGACGGCGGGAGAGGGTTACGAGCAGTACTTC; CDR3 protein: CSATAGEGYEQYF
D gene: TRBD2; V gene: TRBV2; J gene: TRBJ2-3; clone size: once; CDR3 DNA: TGTGCGGGCAGACTAGCGGAGCCTACAGATACGCAATATTTT; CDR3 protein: CAGRLAEPTDTQYF
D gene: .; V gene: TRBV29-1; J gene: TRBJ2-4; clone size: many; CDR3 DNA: TGCAGCGTTGAAGATCAGGGTTCCAAAAACATTCAGTACTTC; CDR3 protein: CSVEDQGSKNIQYF
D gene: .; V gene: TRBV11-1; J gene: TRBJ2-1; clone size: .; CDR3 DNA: TGTGCCAGCATCCCTCCCCCTGCTAGAGGCTTTAGCTACTACAATGAGCAGTTCTTC; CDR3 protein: CASIPPPARGFSYYNEQFF
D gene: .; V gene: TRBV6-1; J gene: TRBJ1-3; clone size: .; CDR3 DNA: TGTGCCTCGGTGGACCGTCCTGGAAGCACCATATATTTT; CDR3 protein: CASVDRPGSTIYF
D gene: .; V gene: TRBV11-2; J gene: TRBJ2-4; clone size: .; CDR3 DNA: TGTGCCGGCAGCTTACAAGCCAAAAACATCCAGTACTTC; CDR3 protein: CAGSLQAKNIQYF
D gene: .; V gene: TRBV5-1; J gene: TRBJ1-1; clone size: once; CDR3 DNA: TGCGCCAGCAGCGCCTTGGCAGGGAGCAACTCTGAAGCTATCTTT; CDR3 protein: CASSALAGSNSEAIF
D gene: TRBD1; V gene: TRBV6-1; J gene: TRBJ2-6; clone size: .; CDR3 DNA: TGTGCCAGCAGTGAATACAGGGGTCCCACCTCTGGGGCCAACGTCCTGACTTTC; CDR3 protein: CASSEYRGPTSGANVLTF
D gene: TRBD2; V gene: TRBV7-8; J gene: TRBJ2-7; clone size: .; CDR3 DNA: TGTGCCAGCAGCGTAATCGCGGGGAACCGGCGGGAGCAGTATTTC; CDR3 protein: CASSVIAGNRREQYF
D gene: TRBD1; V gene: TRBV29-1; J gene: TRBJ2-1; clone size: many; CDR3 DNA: TGCAGCCCAAGGACCGAGACAGGGGGTGGCTATGAGCAGTTCTTC; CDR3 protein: CSPRTETGGGYEQFF
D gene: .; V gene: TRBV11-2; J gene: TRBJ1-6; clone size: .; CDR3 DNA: TGTGCCAGCGTTGGGACGAGGAATTCACTCCTCCACTTT; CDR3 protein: CASVGTRNSLLHF
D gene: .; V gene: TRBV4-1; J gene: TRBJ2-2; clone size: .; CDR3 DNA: TGCGCCAGCAGCCAAGACCCGGGGGCTCCTGGGGAGATGTTTTTT; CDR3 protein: CASSQDPGAPGEMFF
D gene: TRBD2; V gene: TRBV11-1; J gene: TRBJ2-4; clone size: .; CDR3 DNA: TGTGCCAGCAGCTTTCCGGGGACTAACGGGACCAAACACATCCAGTACTTC; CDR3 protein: CASSFPGTNGTKHIQYF
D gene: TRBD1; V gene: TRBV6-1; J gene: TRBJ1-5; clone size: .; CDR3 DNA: TGTGCCAGTAGAATAGACAGGGCTTATAGCAATCAGCTCCAGCATTTT; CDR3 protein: CASRIDRAYSNQLQHF
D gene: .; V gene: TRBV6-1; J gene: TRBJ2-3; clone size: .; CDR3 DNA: TGTGCCATCACATCGGCCTACACAGATACGCAATATTTT; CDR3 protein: CAITSAYTDTQYF
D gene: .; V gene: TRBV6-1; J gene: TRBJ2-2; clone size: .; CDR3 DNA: TGTGCCAGCAGCCTCCGAGGGACAATAGAGGAGCTATTTTTT; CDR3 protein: CASSLRGTIEELFF